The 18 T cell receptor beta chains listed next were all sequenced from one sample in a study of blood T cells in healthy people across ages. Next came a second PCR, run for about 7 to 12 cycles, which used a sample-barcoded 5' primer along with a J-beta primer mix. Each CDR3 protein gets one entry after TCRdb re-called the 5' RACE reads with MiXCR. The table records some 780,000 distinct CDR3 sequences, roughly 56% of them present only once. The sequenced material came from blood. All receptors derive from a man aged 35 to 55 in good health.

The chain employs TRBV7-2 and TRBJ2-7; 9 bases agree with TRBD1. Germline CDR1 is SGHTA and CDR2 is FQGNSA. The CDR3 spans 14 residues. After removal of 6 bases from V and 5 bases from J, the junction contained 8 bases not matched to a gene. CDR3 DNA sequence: TGTGCCAGCAGACTTACAGGGGGCCTGAACGAGCAGTACTTC. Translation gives CASRLTGGLNEQYF.

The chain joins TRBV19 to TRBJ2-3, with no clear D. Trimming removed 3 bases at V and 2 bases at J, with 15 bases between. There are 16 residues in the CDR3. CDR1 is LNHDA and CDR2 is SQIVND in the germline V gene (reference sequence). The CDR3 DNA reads TGTGCCAGTAGTATTCTAAAGGGCAGTAACACAGATACGCAGTATTTT. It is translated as CASSILKGSNTDTQYF.

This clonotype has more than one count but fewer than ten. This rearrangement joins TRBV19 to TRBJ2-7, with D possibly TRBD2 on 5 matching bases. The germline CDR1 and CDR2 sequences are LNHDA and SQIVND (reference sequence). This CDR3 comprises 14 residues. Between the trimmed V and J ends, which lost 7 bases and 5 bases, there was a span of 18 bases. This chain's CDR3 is CASTVNSAGDEQYF. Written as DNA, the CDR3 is TGTGCCAGTACCGTAAACTCCGCCGGGGACGAGCAGTACTTC.

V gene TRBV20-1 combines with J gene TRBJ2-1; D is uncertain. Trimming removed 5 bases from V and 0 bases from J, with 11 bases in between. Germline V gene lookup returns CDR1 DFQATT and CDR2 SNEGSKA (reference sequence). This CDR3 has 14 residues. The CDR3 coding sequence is TGCAGTGCTGCCCCTCTGAGCTCCTACAATGAGCAGTTCTTC. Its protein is CSAAPLSSYNEQFF.

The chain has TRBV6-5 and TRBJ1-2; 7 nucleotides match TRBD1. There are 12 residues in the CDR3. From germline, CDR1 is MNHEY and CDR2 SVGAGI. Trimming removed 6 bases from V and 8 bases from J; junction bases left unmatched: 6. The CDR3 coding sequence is TGTGCCAGCAGGGGGACAGTATACGGCTACACCTTC. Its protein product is CASRGTVYGYTF.

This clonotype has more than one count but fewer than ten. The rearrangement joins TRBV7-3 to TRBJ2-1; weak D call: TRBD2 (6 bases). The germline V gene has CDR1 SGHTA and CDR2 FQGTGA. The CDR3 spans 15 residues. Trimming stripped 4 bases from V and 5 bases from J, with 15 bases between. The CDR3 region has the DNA TGTGCCAGCAGCTCTTGGGGACTCGCCAACAATGAGCAGTTCTTC. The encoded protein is CASSSWGLANNEQFF.

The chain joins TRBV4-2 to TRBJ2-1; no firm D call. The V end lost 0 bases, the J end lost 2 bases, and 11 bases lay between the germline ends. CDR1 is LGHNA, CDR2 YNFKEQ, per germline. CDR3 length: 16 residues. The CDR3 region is CASSQDGVGPYNEQFF. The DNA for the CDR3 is TGTGCCAGCAGCCAAGATGGAGTAGGTCCCTACAATGAGCAGTTCTTC.

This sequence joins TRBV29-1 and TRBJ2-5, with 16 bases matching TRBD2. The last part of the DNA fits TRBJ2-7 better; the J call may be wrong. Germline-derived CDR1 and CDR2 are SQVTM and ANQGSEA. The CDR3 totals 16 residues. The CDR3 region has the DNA TGCAGCGTGGAGGGACTAGCGGGAGGGCCGAGGAACGAGCAGTACTTC. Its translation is CSVEGLAGGPRNEQYF.

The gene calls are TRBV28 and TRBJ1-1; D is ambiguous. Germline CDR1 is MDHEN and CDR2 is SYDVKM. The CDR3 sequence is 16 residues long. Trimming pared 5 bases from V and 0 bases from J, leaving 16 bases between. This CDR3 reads CASSPFQATMNTEAFF. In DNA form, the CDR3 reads TGTGCCAGCAGTCCATTTCAGGCTACCATGAACACTGAAGCTTTCTTT.

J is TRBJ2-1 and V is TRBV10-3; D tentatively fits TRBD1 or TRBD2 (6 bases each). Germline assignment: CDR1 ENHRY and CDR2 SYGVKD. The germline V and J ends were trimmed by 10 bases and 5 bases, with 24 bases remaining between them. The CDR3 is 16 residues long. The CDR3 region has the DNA TGTGCCACCCAACGCTTTGGCGGGACACAAGACAATGAGCAGTTCTTC. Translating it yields CATQRFGGTQDNEQFF.

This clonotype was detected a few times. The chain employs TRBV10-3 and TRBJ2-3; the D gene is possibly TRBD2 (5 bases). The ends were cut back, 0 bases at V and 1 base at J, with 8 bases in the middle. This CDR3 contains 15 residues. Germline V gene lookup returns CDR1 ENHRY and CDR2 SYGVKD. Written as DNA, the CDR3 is TGTGCCATCAGTGAGTCGAACGGGGGCACAGATACGCAGTATTTT. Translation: CAISESNGGTDTQYF.

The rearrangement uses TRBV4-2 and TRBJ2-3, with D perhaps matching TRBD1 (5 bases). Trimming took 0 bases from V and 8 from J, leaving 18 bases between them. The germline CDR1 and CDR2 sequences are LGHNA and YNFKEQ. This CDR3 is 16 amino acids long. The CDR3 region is CASSQDTRVSAGTQYF. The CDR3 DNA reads TGTGCCAGCAGCCAAGATACCAGGGTGAGCGCAGGTACGCAGTATTTT.

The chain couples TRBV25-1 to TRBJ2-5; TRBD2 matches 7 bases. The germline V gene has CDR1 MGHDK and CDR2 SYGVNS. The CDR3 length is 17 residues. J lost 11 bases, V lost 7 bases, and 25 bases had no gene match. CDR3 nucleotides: TGTGCCAGCACGGCCCCTAGCGGCCTCAGCTCCTACAATGAGCAGTACTTC. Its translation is CASTAPSGLSSYNEQYF.

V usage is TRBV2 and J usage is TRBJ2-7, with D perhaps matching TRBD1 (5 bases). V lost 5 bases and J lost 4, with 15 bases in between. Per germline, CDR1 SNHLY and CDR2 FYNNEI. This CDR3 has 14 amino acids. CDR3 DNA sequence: TGTGCCAGCAGTTCCAGGACACCGTCATACGAGCAGTACTTC. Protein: CASSSRTPSYEQYF. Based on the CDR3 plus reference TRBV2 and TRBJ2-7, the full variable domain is EPEVTQTPSHQVTQMGQEVILRCVPISNHLYFYWYRQILGQKVEFLVSFYNNEISEKSEIFDDQFSVERPDGSNFTLKIRSTKLEDSAMYFCASSSRTPSYEQYFGPGTRLTVT.

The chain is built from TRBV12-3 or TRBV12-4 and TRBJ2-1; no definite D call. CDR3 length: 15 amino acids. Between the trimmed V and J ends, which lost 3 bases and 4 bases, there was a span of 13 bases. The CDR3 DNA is TGTGCCAGCAGTTTGCTGGTGTTTGGATACAATGAGCAGTTCTTC. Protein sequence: CASSLLVFGYNEQFF.

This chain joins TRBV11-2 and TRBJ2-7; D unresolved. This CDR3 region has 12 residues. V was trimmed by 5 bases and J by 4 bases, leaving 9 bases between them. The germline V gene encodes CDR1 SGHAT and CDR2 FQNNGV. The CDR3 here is CASSTQSYEQYF. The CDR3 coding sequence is TGTGCCAGCAGCACTCAAAGTTACGAGCAGTACTTC.

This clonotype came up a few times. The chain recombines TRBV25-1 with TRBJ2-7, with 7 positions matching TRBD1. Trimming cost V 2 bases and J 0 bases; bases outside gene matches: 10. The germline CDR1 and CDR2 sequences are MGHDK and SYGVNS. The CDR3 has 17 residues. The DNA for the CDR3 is TGTGCCAGCAGTGAAGGGGACAGTATTTGGGGCTCCTACGAGCAGTACTTC. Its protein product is CASSEGDSIWGSYEQYF.

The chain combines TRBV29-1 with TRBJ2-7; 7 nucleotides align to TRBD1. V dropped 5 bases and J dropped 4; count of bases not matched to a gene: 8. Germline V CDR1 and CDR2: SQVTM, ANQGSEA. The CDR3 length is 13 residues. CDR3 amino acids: CSVTETGSYEQYF. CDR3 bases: TGCAGCGTTACAGAGACAGGGTCGTACGAGCAGTACTTC.